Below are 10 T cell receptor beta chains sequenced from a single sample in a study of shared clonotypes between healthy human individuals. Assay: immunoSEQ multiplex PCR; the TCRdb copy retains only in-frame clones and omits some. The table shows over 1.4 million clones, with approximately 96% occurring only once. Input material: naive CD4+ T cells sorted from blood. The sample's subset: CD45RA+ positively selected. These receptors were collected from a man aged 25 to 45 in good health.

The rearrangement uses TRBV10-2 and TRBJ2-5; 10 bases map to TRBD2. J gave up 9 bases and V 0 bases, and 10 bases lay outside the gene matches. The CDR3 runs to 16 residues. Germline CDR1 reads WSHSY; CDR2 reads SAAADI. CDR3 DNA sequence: TGCGCCAGCAGTGAGTCGGGACTAGCGTACCCGGGAGCCCAGTACTTC. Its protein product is CASSESGLAYPGAQYF.

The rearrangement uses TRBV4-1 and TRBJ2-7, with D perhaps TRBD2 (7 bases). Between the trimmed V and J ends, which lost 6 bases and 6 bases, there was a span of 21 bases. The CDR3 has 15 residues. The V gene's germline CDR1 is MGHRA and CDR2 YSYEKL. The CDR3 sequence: CASRTRRGGLVEQYF. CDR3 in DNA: TGCGCCAGCAGGACGCGAAGGGGGGGGCTCGTCGAGCAGTACTTC.

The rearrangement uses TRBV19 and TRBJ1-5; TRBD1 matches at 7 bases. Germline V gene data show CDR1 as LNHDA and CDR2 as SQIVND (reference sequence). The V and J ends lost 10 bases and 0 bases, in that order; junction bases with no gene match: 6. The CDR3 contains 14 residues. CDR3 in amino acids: CATRDRDSNQPQHF. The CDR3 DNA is TGTGCCACCAGGGACAGAGATAGCAATCAGCCCCAGCATTTT.

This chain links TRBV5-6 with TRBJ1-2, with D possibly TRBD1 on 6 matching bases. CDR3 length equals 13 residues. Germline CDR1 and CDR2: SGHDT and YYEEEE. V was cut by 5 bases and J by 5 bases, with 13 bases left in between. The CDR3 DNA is TGTGCCAGCAGGGAAAGACAGGTATATGGCTACACCTTC. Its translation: CASRERQVYGYTF.

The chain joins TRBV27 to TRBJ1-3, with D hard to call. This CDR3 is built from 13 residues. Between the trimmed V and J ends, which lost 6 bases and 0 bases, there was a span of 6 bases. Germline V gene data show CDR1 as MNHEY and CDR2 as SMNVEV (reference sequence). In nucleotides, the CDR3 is TGTGCCAGCAGGGATTACTCTGGAAACACCATATATTTT. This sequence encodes CASRDYSGNTIYF.

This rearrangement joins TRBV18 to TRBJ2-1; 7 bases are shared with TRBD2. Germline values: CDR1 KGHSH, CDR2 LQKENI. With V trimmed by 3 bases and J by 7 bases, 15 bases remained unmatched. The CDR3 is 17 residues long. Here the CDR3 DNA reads TGTGCCAGCTCACCGTTTATGAGACTAGCCGTGTTAAATGAGCAGTTCTTC. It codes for CASSPFMRLAVLNEQFF.

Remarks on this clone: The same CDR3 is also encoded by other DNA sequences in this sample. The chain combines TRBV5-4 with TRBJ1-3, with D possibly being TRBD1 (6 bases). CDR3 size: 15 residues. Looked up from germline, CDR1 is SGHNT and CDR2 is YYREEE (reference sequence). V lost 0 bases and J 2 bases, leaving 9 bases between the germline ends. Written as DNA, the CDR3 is TGTGCCAGCAGCTTGGCGGGGGGCACTGGAAACACCATATATTTT. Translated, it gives CASSLAGGTGNTIYF.

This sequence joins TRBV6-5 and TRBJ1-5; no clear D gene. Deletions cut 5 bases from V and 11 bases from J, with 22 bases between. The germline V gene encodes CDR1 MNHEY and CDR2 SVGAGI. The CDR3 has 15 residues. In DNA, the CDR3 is TGTGCCAGCAGTCAAAGCCCGGTGGACTACGGGGCCCAGCATTTT. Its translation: CASSQSPVDYGAQHF.

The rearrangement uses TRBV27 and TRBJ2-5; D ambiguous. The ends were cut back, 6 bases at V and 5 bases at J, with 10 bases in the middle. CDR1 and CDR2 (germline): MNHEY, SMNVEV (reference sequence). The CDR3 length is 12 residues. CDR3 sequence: CASRGAGETQYF. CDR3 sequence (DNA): TGTGCCAGCAGAGGAGCCGGGGAGACCCAGTACTTC.

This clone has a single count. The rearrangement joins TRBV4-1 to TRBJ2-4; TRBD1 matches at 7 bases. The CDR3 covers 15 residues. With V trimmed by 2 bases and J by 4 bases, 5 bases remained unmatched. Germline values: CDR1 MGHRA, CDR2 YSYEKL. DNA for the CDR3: TGCGCCAGCAGCCAACTAGACAGGGATAAAAACATTCAGTACTTC. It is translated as CASSQLDRDKNIQYF.